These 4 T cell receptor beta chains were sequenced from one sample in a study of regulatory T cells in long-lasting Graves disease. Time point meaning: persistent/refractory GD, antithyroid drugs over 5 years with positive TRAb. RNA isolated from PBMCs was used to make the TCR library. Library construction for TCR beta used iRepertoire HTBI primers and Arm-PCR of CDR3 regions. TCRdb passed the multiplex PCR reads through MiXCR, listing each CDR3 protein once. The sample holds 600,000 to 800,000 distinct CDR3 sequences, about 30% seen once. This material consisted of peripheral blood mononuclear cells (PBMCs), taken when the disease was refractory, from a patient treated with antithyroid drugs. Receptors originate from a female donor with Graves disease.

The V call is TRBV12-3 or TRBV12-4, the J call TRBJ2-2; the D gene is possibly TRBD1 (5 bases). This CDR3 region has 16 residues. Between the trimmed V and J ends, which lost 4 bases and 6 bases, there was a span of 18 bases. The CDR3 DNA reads TGTGCCAGCAGTTCCCCCCTCGACAGTTCCGCCGGGGAGCTGTTTTTT. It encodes CASSSPLDSSAGELFF.

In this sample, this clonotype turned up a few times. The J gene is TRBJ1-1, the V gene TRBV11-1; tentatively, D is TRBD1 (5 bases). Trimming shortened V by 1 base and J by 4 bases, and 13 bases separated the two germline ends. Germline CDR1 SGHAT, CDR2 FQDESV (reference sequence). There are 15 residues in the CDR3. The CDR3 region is CASSLVPGGSTEAFF. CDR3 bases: TGTGCCAGCAGCTTAGTTCCGGGGGGGAGCACTGAAGCTTTCTTT. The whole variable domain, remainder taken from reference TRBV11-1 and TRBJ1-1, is EAEVAQSPRYKITEKSQAVAFWCDPISGHATLYWYRQILGQGPELLVQFQDESVVDDSQLPKDRFSAERLKGVDSTLKIQPAELGDSAMYLCASSLVPGGSTEAFFGQGTRLTVV.

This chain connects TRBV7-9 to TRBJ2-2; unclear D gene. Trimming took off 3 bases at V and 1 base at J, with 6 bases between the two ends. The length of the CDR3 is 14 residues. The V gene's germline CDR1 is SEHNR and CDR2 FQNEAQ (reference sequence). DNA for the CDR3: TGTGCCAGCAGCTTCGACAAGAACACCGGGGAGCTGTTTTTT. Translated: CASSFDKNTGELFF.

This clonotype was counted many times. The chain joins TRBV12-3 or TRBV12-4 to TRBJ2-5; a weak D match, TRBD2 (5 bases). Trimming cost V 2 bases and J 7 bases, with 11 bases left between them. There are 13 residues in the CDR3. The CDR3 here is CASSLRDRGTQYF. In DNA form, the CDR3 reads TGTGCCAGCAGTTTAAGAGACCGGGGGACCCAGTACTTC.